This T cell receptor (beta chain) derives from a study of a mutant IDH1 vaccine in newly diagnosed glioma. CDR1 and CDR2 (germline): MNHNS, SASEGT. This CDR3 is 14 amino acids long. V lost 8 bases, J lost 4 bases, and 12 bases lay in between. Time point denoted: week 11, during vaccination. Topical imiquimod was applied with each vaccine dose, which held 300 ug of mutant IDH1 20-mer peptide. The assay was immunoSEQ multiplex PCR, and TCRdb's table has in-frame clones only and misses some. Of approximately 64,000 clones listed, 70% to 85% are singletons. Notes on this clone: Antigen unknown.

The material was PBMCs, obtained from a glioma patient whose treatment included an IDH1 peptide vaccine. This TCR was recovered from a woman aged 45-65 years with glioma. The V call is TRBV6-1, the J call TRBJ1-6; D remains unclear. The CDR3 DNA sequence: TGTGCCAGCCAGGCAGGACCTTATAATTCACCCCTCCACTTT. Its translation: CASQAGPYNSPLHF.